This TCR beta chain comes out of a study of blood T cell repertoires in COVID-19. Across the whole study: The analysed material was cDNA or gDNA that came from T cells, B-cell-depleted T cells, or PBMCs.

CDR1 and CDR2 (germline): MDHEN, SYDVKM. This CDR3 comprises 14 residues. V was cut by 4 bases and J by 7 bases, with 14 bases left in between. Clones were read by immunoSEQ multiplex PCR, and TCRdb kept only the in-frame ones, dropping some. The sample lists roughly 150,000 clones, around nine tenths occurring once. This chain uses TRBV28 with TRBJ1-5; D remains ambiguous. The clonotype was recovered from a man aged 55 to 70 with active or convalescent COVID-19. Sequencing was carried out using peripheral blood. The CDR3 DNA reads TGTGCCAGCAGTTCCGGTACAGATGGCCAGCCCCAGCATTTT. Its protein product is CASSSGTDGQPQHF.